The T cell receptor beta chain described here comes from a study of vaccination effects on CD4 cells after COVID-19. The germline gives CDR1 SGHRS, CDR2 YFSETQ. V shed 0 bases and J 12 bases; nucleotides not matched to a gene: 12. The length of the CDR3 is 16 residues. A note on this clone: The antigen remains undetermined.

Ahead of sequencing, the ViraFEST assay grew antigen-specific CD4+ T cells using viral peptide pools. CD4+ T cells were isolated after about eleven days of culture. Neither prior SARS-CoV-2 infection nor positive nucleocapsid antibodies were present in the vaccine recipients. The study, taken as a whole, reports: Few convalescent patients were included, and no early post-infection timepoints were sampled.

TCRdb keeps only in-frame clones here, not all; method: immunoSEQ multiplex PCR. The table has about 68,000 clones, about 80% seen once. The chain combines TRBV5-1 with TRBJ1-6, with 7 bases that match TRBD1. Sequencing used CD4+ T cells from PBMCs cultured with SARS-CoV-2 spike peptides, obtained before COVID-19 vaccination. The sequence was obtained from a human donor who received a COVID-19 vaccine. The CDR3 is CASSLGYRDSYVPLHF. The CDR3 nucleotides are TGCGCCAGCAGCTTGGGGTATCGGGACAGTTATGTACCCCTCCACTTT.